Reported below is one T cell receptor (beta chain). The data derive from a study of blood T cell repertoires in COVID-19. Original methodology: Reference gene primer amplification gave nucleated cell count estimates. The data were produced by immunoSEQ multiplex PCR, yet TCRdb's version contains in-frame clones alone and is incomplete. V, J and clone size were drawn from that table, and D and trimming were deduced from the DNA. The sample has 270,000 or so clones, 85% seen once; the top ten hold less than 15%. The CDR3 loop spans 14 amino acids. V lost 7 bases and J 4 bases, leaving 16 bases between the germline ends. The germline V gene has CDR1 LNHDA and CDR2 SQIVND (reference sequence).

J is TRBJ1-2 and V is TRBV19; possibly TRBD1 for D (6 bases). The origin of this receptor is a human donor in a cohort sampled during active COVID-19. Sequencing used peripheral blood. The CDR3 DNA reads TGTGCCAGTATCGCCCCGACAGGCCGCTATGGCTACACCTTC. It codes for CASIAPTGRYGYTF.